This T cell receptor beta chain was retrieved from a study of T cells in Graves' hyperthyroidism and ophthalmopathy. Fresh peripheral blood, roughly 10 ml, was the source of the PBMCs. Amplification of TCR beta CDR3 regions was performed using RNA transcripts as template. First-round RT-PCR of the TCR CDR3 relied on the HTBI primer set. TCRdb fed the multiplex PCR reads into MiXCR, producing one record per CDR3 protein. The sample lists 400,000 to 500,000 distinct CDR3 sequences, roughly 15% seen once, with about 5% in the top ten. This clonotype was observed at least ten times. The antigen remains unidentified. The study, taken as a whole, reports: Most thyroid-expanded clonotypes above 0.001 were also found in blood.

The sequenced sample was blood. The sequence was obtained from a woman under 30 with Graves' hyperthyroidism.

CDR3 in DNA: TGTGCCAGCAGTTTATTTCCGGGGGTGGGGGAGCAGTACTTC. Encoded protein: CASSLFPGVGEQYF. The V call is TRBV28, the J call TRBJ2-7, with D possibly TRBD2 on 6 matching bases. From germline, CDR1 is MDHEN and CDR2 SYDVKM. CDR3 size: 14 residues. Trimming removed 1 base from V and 7 bases from J, with 14 bases in between.